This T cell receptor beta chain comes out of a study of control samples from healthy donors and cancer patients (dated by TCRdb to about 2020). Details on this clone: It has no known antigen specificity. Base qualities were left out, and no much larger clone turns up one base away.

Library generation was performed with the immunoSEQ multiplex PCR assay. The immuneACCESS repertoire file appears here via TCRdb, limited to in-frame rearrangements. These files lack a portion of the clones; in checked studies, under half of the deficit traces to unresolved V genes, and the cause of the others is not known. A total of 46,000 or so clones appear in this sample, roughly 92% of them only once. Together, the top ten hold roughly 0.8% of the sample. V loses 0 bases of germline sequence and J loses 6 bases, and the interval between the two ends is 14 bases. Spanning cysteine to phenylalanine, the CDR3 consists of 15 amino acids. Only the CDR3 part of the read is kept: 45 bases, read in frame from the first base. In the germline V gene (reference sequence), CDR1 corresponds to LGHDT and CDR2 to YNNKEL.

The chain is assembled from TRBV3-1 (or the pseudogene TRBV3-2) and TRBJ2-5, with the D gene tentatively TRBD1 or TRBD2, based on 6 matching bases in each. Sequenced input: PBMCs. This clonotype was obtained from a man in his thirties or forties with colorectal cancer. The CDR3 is CASSQDARGGKTQYF. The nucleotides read TGTGCCAGCAGCCAAGATGCCAGGGGAGGAAAGACCCAGTACTTC.